The rows below give T cell receptor beta chains drawn from one sample of a study of shared clonotypes between healthy human individuals. Only in-frame clones appear in the TCRdb table, and some are missing; sequencing was by immunoSEQ multiplex PCR. The sample consists of around 690,000 clones, around 90% of them appearing once. The source material was memory CD8+ T cells from PBMCs. These receptors came from a man younger than 30 in good health. Some clones in this sample may be carry-over from other donors' samples. CDR3s include the opening cysteine and the closing phenylalanine or tryptophan. D genes are given only for firm matches. Some rows have no size entry. The others give once, few or many, or a class for an expanded clone.

d_call j_call v_call clone_size cdr3_nt cdr3_aa
NA TRBJ2-2 TRBV6-5 NA TGTGCCAGCAGGCAGGGACCCGGGGAGCTGTTTTTT CASRQGPGELFF
NA TRBJ1-4 TRBV28 NA TGTGCCAGCAATACAATTACAACTAATGAAAAACTGTTTTTT CASNTITTNEKLFF
NA TRBJ2-7 TRBV28 NA TGTGCCAGCAGTTTAGTTGTGAACTACGAGCAGTACTTC CASSLVVNYEQYF
NA TRBJ2-2 TRBV11-1 NA TGTGCCAGCAGCCAAGCTGGGTGGAACACCGGGGAGCTGTTTTTT CASSQAGWNTGELFF
NA TRBJ2-3 TRBV5-8 once TGTGCCAGCCGCGGGGCTATGAGGACAGATACGCAGTATTTT CASRGAMRTDTQYF
NA TRBJ1-1 TRBV7-9 NA TGTGCACTCGCCGAGGGGACTGAAGCTTTCTTT CALAEGTEAFF
NA TRBJ2-3 TRBV7-2 NA TGTGCCAGCAGCTTAGTAGGCAGCTACACAGATACGCAGTATTTT CASSLVGSYTDTQYF
NA TRBJ2-2 TRBV9 NA TGTGCCAGCAGCCCGCACCTGGGACTGCTGGACACCGGGGAGCTGTTTTTT CASSPHLGLLDTGELFF
TRBD2 TRBJ2-1 TRBV7-7 NA TGTGCCAGCAGCCCCCAATTGCGGACTAGCGGCACCGGTGAGCAGTTCTTC CASSPQLRTSGTGEQFF
TRBD2 TRBJ2-1 TRBV28 NA TGTGCCAGCAGCCCCGGACTAGCGGGAGTTAGGTTCTTC CASSPGLAGVRFF
TRBD2 TRBJ2-1 TRBV4-3 NA TGCGCCAGCAGCCAAGATTGGCACACGGAGACTAGCACCTACAATGAGCAGTTCTTC CASSQDWHTETSTYNEQFF
NA TRBJ1-2 TRBV7-6 NA TGTGCCAGCAGCCCCCTGGGACCCTCCTTTTTTGGCTACACCTTC CASSPLGPSFFGYTF
NA TRBJ2-1 TRBV7-9 NA TGTGCCAGCAGCTCCCCTAGCGATTCCTACAATGAGCAGTTCTTC CASSSPSDSYNEQFF
TRBD1 TRBJ1-5 TRBV10-2 NA TGCGCCAGCAGTGAGGGCAAACAGGGGGCCGTATATCAGCCCCAGCATTTT CASSEGKQGAVYQPQHF
TRBD2 TRBJ2-7 TRBV7-9 NA TGTGCCAGCAGCGACCGGCGAAGCGGGAGGTCCTACGAGCAGTACTTC CASSDRRSGRSYEQYF
TRBD2 TRBJ2-1 TRBV18 NA TGTGCCAGCTCACCAAGTCTAGCGGGGTACTACAATGAGCAGTTCTTC CASSPSLAGYYNEQFF
TRBD2 TRBJ2-7 TRBV30 NA TGTGCCTGGAGTGTAGGGGCGGGGGTGTACGAGCAGTACTTC CAWSVGAGVYEQYF
NA TRBJ1-1 TRBV10-3 NA TGTGCCATCAGTGACGCTGGGAGGGGCACTGAAGCTTTCTTT CAISDAGRGTEAFF
TRBD1 TRBJ2-2 TRBV9 once TGTGCCAGCAGCGAAAGGACAGGGGGTGGGGAGCTGTTTTTT CASSERTGGGELFF
TRBD2 TRBJ2-7 TRBV4-2 NA TGTGCCAGCAGCCCAGCTAGCGGGGCTTCCTACGAGCAGTACTTC CASSPASGASYEQYF
TRBD1 TRBJ2-2 TRBV6-6 NA TGTGCCAGCAACAAACGGGACAGTAACACCGGGGAGCTGTTTTTT CASNKRDSNTGELFF
NA TRBJ2-5 TRBV30 NA TGTGCCTGGAAGGCGGGTGGCGCCTTGGAGCAGTACTTC CAWKAGGALEQYF
TRBD2 TRBJ2-1 TRBV4-2 NA TGTGCCAGCAGCCAAGAGACGGGGGGGAATCACAATGAGCAGTTCTTC CASSQETGGNHNEQFF
NA TRBJ2-7 TRBV4-1 NA TGCGCCAGCAGCGAATTAGGAGGAGAGCCCAACGAGCAGTACTTC CASSELGGEPNEQYF
NA TRBJ1-1 TRBV6-6 NA TGTGCCAGCACCGTTAGGCAGCTGAACACTGAAGCTTTCTTT CASTVRQLNTEAFF
TRBD2 TRBJ2-1 TRBV28 NA TGTGCCAGCAGTTTTGGCGGGGGAGAATTCTTC CASSFGGGEFF
NA TRBJ2-7 TRBV2 NA TGTGCCAGCGGCCAGACATACGAGCAGTACTTC CASGQTYEQYF
TRBD2 TRBJ2-5 TRBV18 once TGTGCCAGCTCACCAGTCGGGCTAGCGGACCAAGAGACCCAGTACTTC CASSPVGLADQETQYF
TRBD1 TRBJ1-5 TRBV29-1 few TGCAGCGTGGGCAGGGGGGGCAATCAGCCCCAGCATTTT CSVGRGGNQPQHF